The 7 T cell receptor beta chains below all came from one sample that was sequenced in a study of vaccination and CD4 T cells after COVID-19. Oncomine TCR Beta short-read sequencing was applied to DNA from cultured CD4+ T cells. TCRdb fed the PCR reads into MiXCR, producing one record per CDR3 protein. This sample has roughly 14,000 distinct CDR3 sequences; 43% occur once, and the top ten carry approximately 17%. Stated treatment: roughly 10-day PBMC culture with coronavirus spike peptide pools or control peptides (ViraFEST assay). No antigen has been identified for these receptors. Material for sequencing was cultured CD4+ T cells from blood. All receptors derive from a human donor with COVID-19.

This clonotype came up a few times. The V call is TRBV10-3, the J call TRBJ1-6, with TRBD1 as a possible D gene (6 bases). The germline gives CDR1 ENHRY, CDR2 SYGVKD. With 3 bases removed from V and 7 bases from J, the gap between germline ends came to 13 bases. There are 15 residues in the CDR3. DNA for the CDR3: TGTGCCATCAGTGATTTTCCGGGGACAAATTCACCCCTCCACTTT. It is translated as CAISDFPGTNSPLHF.

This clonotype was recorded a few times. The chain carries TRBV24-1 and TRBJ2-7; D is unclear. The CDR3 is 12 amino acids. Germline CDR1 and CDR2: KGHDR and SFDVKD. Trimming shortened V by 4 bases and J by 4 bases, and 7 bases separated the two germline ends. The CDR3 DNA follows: TGTGCCACCAGTGACCCCATTTACGAGCAGTACTTC. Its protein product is CATSDPIYEQYF.

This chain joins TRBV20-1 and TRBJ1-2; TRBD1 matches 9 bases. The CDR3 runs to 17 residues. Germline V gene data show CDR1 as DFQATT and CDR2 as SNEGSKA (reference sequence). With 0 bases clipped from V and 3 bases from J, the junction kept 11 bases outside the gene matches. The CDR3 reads CSARDDVGTGRHYGYTF. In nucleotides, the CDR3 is TGCAGTGCTAGAGATGATGTCGGGACAGGGAGGCACTATGGCTACACCTTC.

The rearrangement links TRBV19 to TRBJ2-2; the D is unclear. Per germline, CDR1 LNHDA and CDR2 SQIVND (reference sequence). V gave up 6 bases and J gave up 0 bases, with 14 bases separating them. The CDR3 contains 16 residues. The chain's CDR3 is CASRSTGLSNTGELFF. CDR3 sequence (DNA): TGTGCCAGTAGGTCGACGGGTTTGTCGAACACCGGGGAGCTGTTTTTT. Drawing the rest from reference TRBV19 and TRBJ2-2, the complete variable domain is DGGITQSPKYLFRKEGQNVTLSCEQNLNHDAMYWYRQDPGQGLRLIYYSQIVNDFQKGDIAEGYSVSREKKESFPLTVTSAQKNPTAFYLCASRSTGLSNTGELFFGEGSRLTVL.

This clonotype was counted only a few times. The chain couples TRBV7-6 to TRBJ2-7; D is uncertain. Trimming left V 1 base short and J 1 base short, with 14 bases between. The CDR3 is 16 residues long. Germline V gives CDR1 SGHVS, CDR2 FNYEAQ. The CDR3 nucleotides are TGTGCCAGCAGCTTAGGAATGCACAACCGATCCTACGAGCAGTACTTC. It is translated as CASSLGMHNRSYEQYF.

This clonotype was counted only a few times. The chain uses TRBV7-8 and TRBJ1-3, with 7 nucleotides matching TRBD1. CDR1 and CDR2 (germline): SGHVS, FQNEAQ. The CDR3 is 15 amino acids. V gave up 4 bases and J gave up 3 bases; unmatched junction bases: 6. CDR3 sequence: CASSYTGASGNTIYF. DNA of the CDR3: TGTGCCAGCAGCTACACAGGGGCTAGTGGAAACACCATATATTTT.

The CDR3: CASSLSGFGNQPQHF. CDR3 bases: TGTGCCAGCAGTTTATCAGGGTTTGGGAATCAGCCCCAGCATTTT. The chain has TRBV28 and TRBJ1-5, with a weak D call TRBD1 (5 bases). V was trimmed by 1 base and J by 4 bases, leaving 11 bases between them. Germline CDR1 reads MDHEN; CDR2 reads SYDVKM. The CDR3 extends over 15 amino acids.